Below are 29 T cell receptor beta chains sequenced from a single sample in a study of blood T cell repertoires in COVID-19. Assay: immunoSEQ multiplex PCR; the TCRdb copy retains only in-frame clones and omits some. The data contain roughly 300,000 clones, around four fifths of them seen just once; the ten biggest clones take up roughly a tenth. The sample consisted of peripheral blood. The origin of the receptors is a woman aged 50 to 65 who had recovered from COVID-19.

The chain combines TRBV5-1 with TRBJ1-6, with 10 bases identical to TRBD1. Germline CDR1 and CDR2: SGHRS and YFSETQ. J gave up 9 bases and V 3 bases, and 6 bases lay outside the gene matches. The CDR3 sequence is 15 residues long. CDR3 nucleotide sequence: TGCGCCAGCAGCTGGGGACAGGGGATCGGTTCACCCCTCCACTTT. Its protein is CASSWGQGIGSPLHF.

J is TRBJ1-5 and V is TRBV7-2; D ambiguous. This CDR3 comprises 13 residues. CDR1 and CDR2 (germline): SGHTA, FQGNSA. Trimming pared 3 bases from V and 5 bases from J, leaving 8 bases between. CDR3 sequence: CASSFSGDQPQHF. The CDR3 DNA reads as TGTGCCAGCAGCTTCTCAGGCGATCAGCCCCAGCATTTT.

The chain employs TRBV27 and TRBJ2-2; the D gene is possibly TRBD1 (6 bases). Deletions cut 7 bases from V and 4 bases from J, with 10 bases between. Germline CDR1 and CDR2: MNHEY and SMNVEV (reference sequence). This CDR3 contains 13 residues. CDR3 in DNA: TGTGCCAGCAACAACAGGGCCACCGGGGAGCTGTTTTTT. Amino acid sequence: CASNNRATGELFF.

J is TRBJ2-1 and V is TRBV7-9; 9 bases are shared with TRBD1. The trim removed 5 bases at V and 6 bases at J, leaving 11 bases unmatched. Germline loops: CDR1 SEHNR, CDR2 FQNEAQ (reference sequence). This CDR3 region has 16 residues. The CDR3 DNA reads TGTGCCAGCAGCCTACGGGGACAGGGAGGGACCAATGAGCAGTTCTTC. Translating gives CASSLRGQGGTNEQFF.

The gene calls are TRBV10-3 and TRBJ2-3, with 7 nucleotides matching TRBD2. The CDR3 is made up of 14 amino acids. Germline V lookup: CDR1 ENHRY, CDR2 SYGVKD. The V and J ends lost 3 bases and 6 bases, in that order; junction bases with no gene match: 6. The CDR3 here is CAISDTGGGDTQYF. The CDR3 nucleotides are TGTGCCATCAGTGACACGGGAGGAGGCGATACGCAGTATTTT.

V is TRBV7-9 and J is TRBJ2-7, with 12 bases lining up with TRBD1. Losses at the gene ends were 1 base for V and 4 bases for J; bases not matched to a gene: 8. This CDR3 comprises 17 residues. The germline gives CDR1 SEHNR, CDR2 FQNEAQ (reference sequence). The CDR3 region is CASSLDEGQGAPYEQYF. CDR3 sequence (DNA): TGTGCCAGCAGCTTAGACGAGGGACAGGGGGCGCCGTACGAGCAGTACTTC.

The CDR3 DNA reads TGTGCCAGCAGCTTACATGGACTAGCGGGGGCTGCAGTCCTGACTTTC. It encodes CASSLHGLAGAAVLTF. The chain uses TRBV7-3 and TRBJ2-6, with 13 positions matching TRBD2. V lost 2 bases to trimming and J lost 13 bases; unmatched junction nucleotides: 8. Germline V CDR1 and CDR2: SGHTA, FQGTGA. The CDR3 sequence is 16 residues long.

The rearrangement joins TRBV20-1 to TRBJ1-4, with a tentative D call TRBD1 (5 bases). The V and J ends lost 3 bases and 2 bases respectively, with 13 bases between them. The CDR3 loop spans 15 amino acids. Per the germline V gene, CDR1 is DFQATT and CDR2 is SNEGSKA (reference sequence). CDR3 in amino acids: CSASLRGKTNEKLFF. CDR3 nucleotide sequence: TGCAGTGCTAGTCTCCGGGGGAAGACTAATGAAAAACTGTTTTTT.

V is TRBV6-2 or TRBV6-3 and J is TRBJ2-5; 8 nucleotides match TRBD1. The J segment lost 1 base and the V segment lost 5 bases, leaving 6 bases of the junction unmatched. The CDR3 has 15 amino acids. Germline V gives CDR1 MNHEY, CDR2 SVGEGT. The CDR3 region has the DNA TGTGCCAGCAGTCCGGAGGGGACAGGCCAAGAGACCCAGTACTTC. This translates into CASSPEGTGQETQYF.

The gene calls are TRBV28 and TRBJ2-7; no clear D gene. CDR1 is MDHEN and CDR2 is SYDVKM in the germline V gene. Trimming removed 6 bases at V and 3 bases at J, with 12 bases between. The CDR3 spans 13 residues. The CDR3 nucleotides read TGTGCCAGCAGCCTCACCGTACTCTACGAGCAGTACTTC. It codes for CASSLTVLYEQYF.

The chain recombines TRBV18 with TRBJ1-6; tentatively, D is TRBD1 (5 bases). V lost 3 bases to trimming and J lost 6 bases, with 18 bases between them. The CDR3 length is 17 residues. Germline-derived CDR1 and CDR2 are KGHSH and LQKENI. Here the CDR3 reads CASSPSQGGVINSPLHF. Here the CDR3 DNA reads TGTGCCAGCTCACCGAGCCAGGGTGGGGTTATTAATTCACCCCTCCACTTT. Using reference TRBV18 and TRBJ1-6 for the parts outside the CDR3, the full variable domain is NAGVMQNPRHLVRRRGQEARLRCSPMKGHSHVYWYRQLPEEGLKFMVYLQKENIIDESGMPKERFSAEFPKEGPSILRIQQVVRGDSAAYFCASSPSQGGVINSPLHFGNGTRLTVT.

CDR3: CASSMLTGVAGANVLTF. The CDR3 DNA is TGTGCCAGTAGTATGCTGACAGGGGTCGCTGGGGCCAACGTCCTGACTTTC. The V gene is TRBV19, the J gene TRBJ2-6, with 8 positions matching TRBD1. Germline CDR1 is LNHDA and CDR2 is SQIVND (reference sequence). The CDR3 extends over 17 amino acids. Trimming at V came to 3 bases and at J to 2 bases, leaving 6 bases not matched to a gene.

The gene calls are TRBV3-1 (or the pseudogene TRBV3-2) and TRBJ1-3, with unresolved D. The CDR3 runs to 13 residues. V gave up 1 base and J gave up 7 bases, with 8 bases separating them. Germline CDR1 reads LGHDT; CDR2 reads YNNKEL (reference sequence). CDR3 DNA: TGTGCCAGCAGCCAAGGTAACGCGAACACCATATATTTT. It is translated as CASSQGNANTIYF.

This chain uses TRBV4-1 with TRBJ2-1, with D maybe TRBD1 (6 bases). Germline lookup yields CDR1 MGHRA and CDR2 YSYEKL. The CDR3 extends over 17 amino acids. Trimming left V 1 base short and J 2 bases short, with 15 bases between. The chain's CDR3 is CASSQGTVFRTYNEQFF. In nucleotides, the CDR3 is TGCGCCAGCAGCCAAGGGACAGTCTTCAGGACCTACAATGAGCAGTTCTTC.

This clone was counted a single time. The chain carries TRBV6-6 and TRBJ2-1, with a weak D call TRBD1 (6 bases). V shed 8 bases and J shed 8 bases, with 22 bases lying between them. The CDR3 runs to 15 residues. Germline loops: CDR1 MNHNY, CDR2 SVGAGI (reference sequence). The CDR3 here is CASGTAALSGDEQFF. In nucleotides, the CDR3 is TGTGCCAGCGGTACAGCGGCACTTTCAGGGGATGAGCAGTTCTTC.

The chain uses TRBV10-3 and TRBJ2-1; 9 bases agree with TRBD1. The CDR3 is 17 residues long. The V gene's germline CDR1 is ENHRY and CDR2 SYGVKD. V shed 3 bases, J shed 2 bases, and the junction held 8 bases outside the gene matches. The CDR3 DNA is TGTGCCATCAGTGACCTAAAGGGGACAGGGACCTACAATGAGCAGTTCTTC. This sequence encodes CAISDLKGTGTYNEQFF.

This clone was seen a few times. The CDR3 here is CASSDSTGGTGELFF. DNA of the CDR3: TGTGCCAGCAGTGACTCGACAGGGGGCACCGGGGAGCTGTTTTTT. V gene TRBV6-4 combines with J gene TRBJ2-2; TRBD1 aligns across 9 bases. Germline V gene sequence: CDR1 MRHNA, CDR2 SNTAGT. The V gene end was trimmed by 0 bases and the J gene end by 4 bases; junction bases not matched to a gene: 0. There are 15 residues in the CDR3.

This rearrangement joins TRBV14 to TRBJ1-2; D remains unclear. The CDR3 consists of 15 residues. Germline loops: CDR1 SGHDN, CDR2 FVKESK. V lost 1 base and J 6 bases, leaving 15 bases between the germline ends. CDR3 coding DNA: TGTGCCAGCAGCCAAGCCAGCAAAAGGCGGGATGGCTACACCTTC. It is translated as CASSQASKRRDGYTF.

The chain has TRBV5-6 and TRBJ2-7; D gene ambiguous. This CDR3 has 13 amino acids. Looked up from germline, CDR1 is SGHDT and CDR2 is YYEEEE. The germline V and J ends were trimmed by 2 bases and 0 bases, with 6 bases remaining between them. CDR3 protein: CASSLFSSYEQYF. The CDR3 DNA sequence: TGTGCCAGCAGCTTATTCAGCTCCTACGAGCAGTACTTC.

The chain uses TRBV6-2 or TRBV6-3 and TRBJ2-3; 11 nucleotides match TRBD2. This CDR3 is 16 amino acids long. The J segment lost 3 bases and the V segment lost 2 bases, leaving 4 bases of the junction unmatched. The germline V gene encodes CDR1 MNHEY and CDR2 SVGEGT. The CDR3 reads CASSYRGTSGTDTQYF. The CDR3 region has the DNA TGTGCCAGCAGTTACAGAGGGACTAGCGGAACAGATACGCAGTATTTT.

The rearrangement links TRBV28 to TRBJ2-3; 8 bases are shared with TRBD2. Germline V lookup: CDR1 MDHEN, CDR2 SYDVKM. V shed 0 bases and J 0 bases; nucleotides not matched to a gene: 14. The CDR3 is 20 residues long. CDR3 bases: TGTGCCAGCAGTTTATGGGGAGTGGGAGCGGGGGACCTAAGCACAGATACGCAGTATTTT. Translating it yields CASSLWGVGAGDLSTDTQYF.

This clone was counted a single time. The sample carries other DNA sequences with the same CDR3. The rearrangement links TRBV5-5 to TRBJ1-1, with a tentative D call TRBD1 (5 bases). V was clipped by 4 bases and J by 1 base, with 11 bases between them. Germline V CDR1 and CDR2: SGHKS, YYEKEE (reference sequence). CDR3 length: 14 residues. The CDR3 DNA is TGTGCCAGCAGCCTATACGGGGGGAACACTGAAGCTTTCTTT. It specifies CASSLYGGNTEAFF.

The chain has TRBV2 and TRBJ1-2; D gene uncertain. The length of the CDR3 is 8 residues. Germline CDR1 reads SNHLY; CDR2 reads FYNNEI. Trimming pared 10 bases from V and 8 bases from J, leaving 5 bases between. The CDR3 DNA reads TGTGCCACGAGAGGCTACACCTTC. It specifies CATRGYTF.

The V call is TRBV30, the J call TRBJ2-5; TRBD1 is a possible D gene (6 bases). V was pared by 5 bases and J by 5 bases, with 18 bases between. Germline lookup yields CDR1 GTSNPN and CDR2 SVGIG (reference sequence). CDR3 length: 14 residues. CDR3 region: CAWLHPRGGETQYF. The CDR3 DNA sequence: TGTGCCTGGTTACATCCCAGGGGCGGGGAGACCCAGTACTTC.

The chain has TRBV10-3 and TRBJ1-1, with a weak D call TRBD1 (6 bases). The germline V gene has CDR1 ENHRY and CDR2 SYGVKD. This CDR3 has 13 amino acids. V lost 6 bases and J 0 bases, leaving 8 bases between the germline ends. In DNA, the CDR3 is TGTGCCATCAGGGGGGCCATGAACACTGAAGCTTTCTTT. It translates to CAIRGAMNTEAFF.

The chain recombines TRBV12-5 with TRBJ2-3; 8 bases align to TRBD2. CDR1 is LGHNT and CDR2 is FRNRAP in the germline V gene. Trimming at V came to 1 base and at J to 3 bases, leaving 6 bases not matched to a gene. This CDR3 contains 16 residues. CDR3 DNA sequence: TGTGCTAGTGGTTTGGGCCTCGGGGGGGTGACAGATACGCAGTATTTT. It is translated as CASGLGLGGVTDTQYF.

This clone was seen just once. The chain has TRBV7-2 and TRBJ2-7; possibly TRBD1 for D (5 bases). V was shortened by 1 base and J by 3 bases, with 10 bases between the two germline ends. The CDR3 spans 14 residues. CDR1 and CDR2 (germline): SGHTA, FQGNSA. As DNA, the CDR3 is TGTGCCAGCAGCTTAGGGGGCAGCTACTACGAGCAGTACTTC. This translates into CASSLGGSYYEQYF.

Of note for this clone: A read error may account for a junction end that differs from germline. The V gene is TRBV4-2, the J gene TRBJ1-1; a possible D gene is TRBD1 (5 bases). The CDR3 is 13 amino acids. The germline CDR1 and CDR2 sequences are LGHNA and YNFKEQ. The CDR3 sequence: CASSQDLDSRPSF. The CDR3 DNA is TGTGCCAGCAGCCAAGATCTTGACAGCAGACCTTCCTTT.

V and J are TRBV6-2 or TRBV6-3 and TRBJ1-2, with 11 bases that match TRBD1. The V gene end was trimmed by 4 bases and the J gene end by 5 bases; junction bases not matched to a gene: 15. CDR1 and CDR2 from the germline V gene are MNHEY and SVGEGT. The CDR3 has 18 amino acids. CDR3 region: CASSSSEDRGRRVYGYTF. The CDR3 DNA is TGTGCCAGCAGTTCCAGTGAGGACAGGGGGCGCCGGGTGTATGGCTACACCTTC.